This is a list of T cell receptor beta chains from one sample in a study of cytomegalovirus exposure and HLA in healthy donors. The repertoire was sequenced with immunoSEQ multiplex PCR; TCRdb's copy has only in-frame clones and lacks some. The sample lists about 120,000 clones; around 77% were seen once. Sequencing used PBMCs. The source of these receptors is a man aged 35 to 55 in good health and CMV-seropositive. Both conserved end residues are trimmed from each CDR3.

V,CDR3
TRBV2,ASSSGTSNEKLF
TRBV11-2,ASSLAVGSGTEAF
TRBV28,ASRTRTLPQETQY
TRBV28,ASSLLQGSYGYT
TRBV5-1,ASSLQATNEKLF
TRBV11-3,ASSPGIGFTDNEQF
TRBV7-7,ASSPRLAGGLNTGELF
TRBV7-9,ASSLTSDQPQH
TRBV6-1,ASSPLGGGSEAF
TRBV30,AWSKIRSGGAKFRRHNEQF
TRBV4-3,ASSHQYVGQTEKLF
TRBV6-5,ASSTPTGTIYEQY
TRBV19,ASSVTVNSYEQY
TRBV29-1,SGGQGNYEQY
TRBV14,ASSQRSGASNTGELF
TRBV9,ASSVAAAGYQETQY
TRBV30,AWSVQGNQPQH
TRBV6-1,ASSTQGWYEQY
TRBV5-1,ASSFDRAKAF
TRBV5-1,ASSLGGQQGYGYT
TRBV14,ASNQQGANTEAF
TRBV9,ASSVGAGWNYGYT
TRBV4-2,ASSQEFRVTGVTEAF
TRBV7-2,ASSPRDFTGGDEQY
TRBV28,ATTPDSYEQY
TRBV28,ASSLVQGNYEQY
TRBV25-1,ASRPSGTGFYEQY
TRBV2,ASRGQGEQQF
TRBV15,ATSRETRNQPQH
TRBV9,ASSVLAGGMNTGELF
TRBV21-1,ASAGPHYPAGETQY
TRBV29-1,SVTSGGALETQY
TRBV7-8,ASSSGGRGGQNIQY